The 30 T cell receptor beta chains reported below all come from one sample, sequenced in a study of human T cells and chemical hapten exposure. One entry per CDR3 protein results from TCRdb running MiXCR on the RACE reads. Here the sample spans about 82,000 distinct CDR3 sequences, roughly 10% being singletons. The time point here: patch test 2, 6 weeks after DPC sensitization. Regarding treatment: therapeutic diphenylcyclopropenone sensitization with weekly scalp DPC. Sample: whole blood, taken in connection with sensitization to the hapten diphenylcyclopropenone (DPC). These TCRs come from a woman aged 45-60 years with alopecia areata. Some clones in this sample may be carry-over from other donors' samples.

In this sample, this clonotype is large (0.1 to 1%). The chain employs TRBV29-1 and TRBJ1-2, with D unresolved. Trimming took 3 bases from V and 7 from J, leaving 9 bases between them. The CDR3 consists of 11 residues. The germline CDR1 and CDR2 sequences are SQVTM and ANQGSEA. CDR3 DNA sequence: TGCAGCGTTGATCGGTCAGGTGGCTACACCTTC. Protein product: CSVDRSGGYTF.

This clonotype was observed at least ten times. The chain combines TRBV7-2 with TRBJ2-5; D remains unclear. CDR1 SGHTA and CDR2 FQGNSA come from the germline V gene. This CDR3 region has 14 residues. Trimming pared 2 bases from V and 0 bases from J, leaving 7 bases between. CDR3 protein: CASSLLAYQETQYF. Written as DNA, the CDR3 is TGTGCCAGCAGCTTATTAGCCTACCAAGAGACCCAGTACTTC. Full variable domain (outside the CDR3, taken from reference TRBV7-2 and TRBJ2-5): GAGVSQSPSNKVTEKGKDVELRCDPISGHTALYWYRQSLGQGLEFLIYFQGNSAPDKSGLPSDRFSAERTGGSVSTLTIQRTQQEDSAVYLCASSLLAYQETQYFGPGTRLLVL.

The J gene is TRBJ2-3, the V gene TRBV20-1; 9 nucleotides line up with TRBD2. This CDR3 has 15 residues. The V and J ends lost 6 bases and 3 bases, in that order; junction bases with no gene match: 10. The V gene's germline CDR1 is DFQATT and CDR2 SNEGSKA (reference sequence). In DNA, the CDR3 is TGCAGTGCGATACCCGGTAGCGGGAGTACAGATACGCAGTATTTT. Its protein product is CSAIPGSGSTDTQYF.

This clonotype was detected a few times. CDR3: CASSQTGAGELFF. In nucleotides, the CDR3 is TGTGCCAGCAGCCAAACAGGGGCCGGGGAGCTGTTTTTT. The chain has TRBV3-1 and TRBJ2-2, with 7 bases fitting TRBD1. Trimming took 2 bases from V and 6 from J; bases not matched to a gene: 0. Germline lookup yields CDR1 LGHDT and CDR2 YNNKEL (reference sequence). CDR3 size: 13 residues.

The CDR3 reads CASRSDSTGELFF. The DNA for the CDR3 is TGTGCCAGCAGGTCGGACAGCACCGGGGAGCTGTTTTTT. The gene calls are TRBV28 and TRBJ2-2, with a possible D match to TRBD1 (6 bases). CDR3 length equals 13 residues. V lost 6 bases to trimming and J lost 4 bases, with 9 bases between them. Germline lookup yields CDR1 MDHEN and CDR2 SYDVKM.

This clonotype was recorded many times. V usage is TRBV5-4 and J usage is TRBJ2-1; 7 positions agree with TRBD2. Germline V gene lookup returns CDR1 SGHNT and CDR2 YYREEE (reference sequence). With V trimmed by 2 bases and J by 5 bases, 4 bases remained unmatched. The CDR3 is made up of 14 amino acids. The CDR3 spells CASSFRDYDNEQFF. In DNA, the CDR3 is TGTGCCAGCAGCTTCCGGGACTATGACAATGAGCAGTTCTTC.

This clonotype was counted only a few times. The chain joins TRBV5-1 to TRBJ2-5; D is unresolved. The CDR3 runs 13 residues. CDR1 and CDR2 (germline): SGHRS, YFSETQ. V was shortened by 1 base and J by 2 bases, with 6 bases between the two germline ends. CDR3 DNA sequence: TGCGCCAGCAGCTTGTCGGAGCAAGAGACCCAGTACTTC. Amino acids: CASSLSEQETQYF. Based on the CDR3 plus reference TRBV5-1 and TRBJ2-5, the full variable domain is KAGVTQTPRYLIKTRGQQVTLSCSPISGHRSVSWYQQTPGQGLQFLFEYFSETQRNKGNFPGRFSGRQFSNSRSEMNVSTLELGDSALYLCASSLSEQETQYFGPGTRLLVL.

This clonotype was observed at least ten times. The chain is built from TRBV20-1 and TRBJ2-3; 13 nucleotides match TRBD2. This CDR3 region has 14 residues. The V gene's germline CDR1 is DFQATT and CDR2 SNEGSKA (reference sequence). V lost 6 bases and J lost 4; bases outside the gene matches: 4. CDR3 sequence reads: CSAGTSGKADTQYF. In DNA form, the CDR3 reads TGCAGTGCCGGGACTAGCGGGAAAGCAGATACGCAGTATTTT.

This clonotype has more than one count but fewer than ten. The V and J genes are TRBV20-1 and TRBJ2-1; no clear D. Trimming took 3 bases from V and 5 from J, leaving 17 bases between them. This CDR3 has 15 amino acids. The V gene's germline CDR1 is DFQATT and CDR2 SNEGSKA (reference sequence). Here the CDR3 DNA reads TGCAGTGCTAGTTCTGTAGGGATTCGGAACAATGAGCAGTTCTTC. Amino acid sequence: CSASSVGIRNNEQFF.

This clonotype showed up many times. This chain links TRBV20-1 with TRBJ2-4; 11 bases fit TRBD2. Losses at the gene ends were 1 base for V and 3 bases for J; bases not matched to a gene: 2. Germline CDR1 is DFQATT and CDR2 is SNEGSKA (reference sequence). The CDR3 loop spans 15 amino acids. CDR3 sequence (DNA): TGCAGTGCTAGAGTGGGGACTAGCGGCAAAAACATTCAGTACTTC. It encodes CSARVGTSGKNIQYF.

Only a few counts were recorded for this clonotype. This chain's CDR3 is CAISESPGGGNQPQHF. CDR3 sequence (DNA): TGTGCCATCAGTGAGTCACCGGGGGGCGGCAATCAGCCCCAGCATTTT. The chain joins TRBV10-3 to TRBJ1-5, with D maybe TRBD1 (6 bases). The CDR3 is 16 residues long. V lost 0 bases, J lost 2 bases, and 11 bases lay in between. Germline V gene sequence: CDR1 ENHRY, CDR2 SYGVKD.

This clonotype was counted ten times or more. This sequence joins TRBV5-1 and TRBJ2-1; 7 bases are a match to TRBD2. The CDR3 loop spans 17 amino acids. The V and J ends lost 0 bases and 2 bases, in that order; junction bases with no gene match: 8. The germline gives CDR1 SGHRS, CDR2 YFSETQ. As DNA, the CDR3 is TGCGCCAGCAGCTTGGAAGCCGGGACTACCGCCTACAATGAGCAGTTCTTC. It encodes CASSLEAGTTAYNEQFF.

This clonotype was found many times. Written as DNA, the CDR3 is TGCGCCAGCAGCTTAGGTTTGGGTAGCAATCAGCCCCAGCATTTT. Amino acid sequence: CASSLGLGSNQPQHF. The chain links TRBV5-1 to TRBJ1-5; D is uncertain. Germline V gene sequence: CDR1 SGHRS, CDR2 YFSETQ. V lost 2 bases, J lost 0 bases, and 9 bases lay in between. This CDR3 comprises 15 residues.

V gene TRBV19 combines with J gene TRBJ2-7, with 7 bases identical to TRBD2. Germline V CDR1 and CDR2: LNHDA, SQIVND (reference sequence). After removal of 5 bases from V and 4 bases from J, the junction contained 5 bases not matched to a gene. This CDR3 comprises 13 residues. CDR3 bases: TGTGCCAGTAGTGACGGCGGGAGATACGAGCAGTACTTC. Encoded protein: CASSDGGRYEQYF.

This clonotype was recorded a few times. The chain uses TRBV29-1 and TRBJ1-1; D remains unclear. This CDR3 is built from 11 residues. V lost 5 bases, J lost 1 base, and 5 bases lay in between. In germline, CDR1 is SQVTM, CDR2 ANQGSEA. Here the CDR3 DNA reads TGCAGCGTTCACAGGAACACTGAAGCTTTCTTT. Amino acid sequence: CSVHRNTEAFF.

This clonotype was counted many times. The V gene is TRBV7-2, the J gene TRBJ2-3; 9 bases align to TRBD2. CDR1 SGHTA and CDR2 FQGNSA come from the germline V gene. The junction had 5 bases not matched to a gene; V was cut back by 1 base and J by 6 bases. The CDR3 runs 15 residues. The CDR3 nucleotides are TGTGCCAGCAGCTTAGGGCGAGCGGGAGGCGATACGCAGTATTTT. Its translation: CASSLGRAGGDTQYF.

This clonotype was counted many times. V is TRBV29-1 and J is TRBJ2-5; 10 bases line up with TRBD1. Germline CDR1 reads SQVTM; CDR2 reads ANQGSEA. The CDR3 covers 15 residues. With V trimmed by 3 bases and J by 9 bases, 13 bases remained unmatched. The CDR3 DNA follows: TGCAGCGTTGAGCCGGGACAGGGGATGTTACAGCCCCAGTACTTC. Amino acid sequence: CSVEPGQGMLQPQYF.

This clonotype was picked up many times. The chain carries TRBV20-1 and TRBJ1-5; D unresolved. Germline lookup yields CDR1 DFQATT and CDR2 SNEGSKA (reference sequence). This CDR3 has 13 amino acids. The V end was cut by 0 bases, the J end by 5 bases, with 8 bases between. This CDR3 reads CSAREPGYQPQHF. CDR3 bases: TGCAGTGCTAGAGAGCCGGGGTATCAGCCCCAGCATTTT.

This clonotype was found a few times. This chain uses TRBV29-1 with TRBJ2-2; no definite D call. This CDR3 comprises 14 residues. The germline V gene encodes CDR1 SQVTM and CDR2 ANQGSEA. Trimming pared 7 bases from V and 0 bases from J, leaving 12 bases between. The CDR3 is CSAAGRSNTGELFF. The DNA of the CDR3 is TGCAGCGCAGCTGGACGGTCGAACACCGGGGAGCTGTTTTTT.

The genes are TRBV10-3 and TRBJ2-7; either TRBD1 or TRBD2 may supply D (5 bases each). The CDR3 sequence is 13 residues long. In germline, CDR1 is ENHRY, CDR2 SYGVKD. V lost 2 bases and J lost 2, with 7 bases in between. CDR3 sequence reads: CAISEMGPYEQYF. For the CDR3, the DNA is TGTGCCATCAGTGAGATGGGACCCTACGAGCAGTACTTC.

Ten or more counts support this clonotype. V usage is TRBV6-5 and J usage is TRBJ1-5; 8 nucleotides line up with TRBD1. Germline V lookup: CDR1 MNHEY, CDR2 SVGAGI. With V trimmed by 5 bases and J by 1 base, 7 bases remained unmatched. This CDR3 has 16 residues. This CDR3 reads CASSRTGGVSNQPQHF. In nucleotides, the CDR3 is TGTGCCAGCAGTCGTACAGGGGGAGTCAGCAATCAGCCCCAGCATTTT.

V and J are TRBV3-1 and TRBJ2-7; TRBD2 matches 8 bases. The V segment lost 3 bases and the J segment 1 base; nucleotides outside the gene matches: 5. CDR3 length equals 15 residues. Germline loops: CDR1 LGHDT, CDR2 YNNKEL (reference sequence). Here the CDR3 reads CASSQAGGVSYEQYF. In nucleotides, the CDR3 is TGTGCCAGCAGCCAGGCCGGGGGGGTATCCTACGAGCAGTACTTC.

This chain links TRBV9 with TRBJ1-3; D remains unclear. In germline, CDR1 is SGDLS, CDR2 YYNGEE. V dropped 4 bases and J dropped 0 bases, with 14 bases sitting between them. The CDR3 has 16 amino acids. CDR3 in amino acids: CASSRGFESSGNTIYF. The CDR3 DNA sequence: TGTGCCAGCAGCAGAGGGTTCGAGAGCTCTGGAAACACCATATATTTT.

This clonotype has only a few counts. The chain couples TRBV24-1 to TRBJ2-2; TRBD1 matches 9 bases. From germline, CDR1 is KGHDR and CDR2 SFDVKD. The CDR3 is made up of 14 amino acids. V shed 7 bases, J shed 4 bases, and the junction held 3 bases outside the gene matches. CDR3 protein: CATRGQGSTGELFF. The CDR3 nucleotides read TGTGCCACCAGAGGACAGGGGAGCACCGGGGAGCTGTTTTTT.

In its sample, this clonotype was seen many times. The chain joins TRBV28 to TRBJ2-7, with D perhaps TRBD1 (6 bases). V shed 2 bases and J shed 1 base, with 9 bases lying between them. The CDR3 loop spans 14 amino acids. In germline, CDR1 is MDHEN, CDR2 SYDVKM. The CDR3 sequence: CASSLQGLSYEQYF. The CDR3, as DNA: TGTGCCAGCAGTTTACAGGGGCTGTCCTACGAGCAGTACTTC. Complete variable domain (other parts from reference TRBV28 and TRBJ2-7): DVKVTQSSRYLVKRTGEKVFLECVQDMDHENMFWYRQDPGLGLRLIYFSYDVKMKEKGDIPEGYSVSREKKERFSLILESASTNQTSMYLCASSLQGLSYEQYFGPGTRLTVT.

This clonotype was observed a handful of times. In nucleotides, the CDR3 is TGTGCCAGCAGCCGGACGCGTCAGGGGAACACCGGGGAGCTGTTTTTT. The encoded protein is CASSRTRQGNTGELFF. This chain uses TRBV28 with TRBJ2-2; maybe TRBD1 (5 bases). This CDR3 contains 16 residues. V lost 6 bases and J 1 base, leaving 15 bases between the germline ends. In germline, CDR1 is MDHEN, CDR2 SYDVKM. The full variable domain, completed using reference TRBV28 and TRBJ2-2, is DVKVTQSSRYLVKRTGEKVFLECVQDMDHENMFWYRQDPGLGLRLIYFSYDVKMKEKGDIPEGYSVSREKKERFSLILESASTNQTSMYLCASSRTRQGNTGELFFGEGSRLTVL.

This clonotype came up a few times. This chain uses TRBV28 with TRBJ2-1; 12 nucleotides align to TRBD2. The length of the CDR3 is 18 residues. Losses at the gene ends were 1 base for V and 5 bases for J; bases not matched to a gene: 9. In germline, CDR1 is MDHEN, CDR2 SYDVKM. The CDR3, as DNA: TGTGCCAGCAGTTTATCCACCCTAGCGGGAGGGAGGAACAATGAGCAGTTCTTC. Protein product: CASSLSTLAGGRNNEQFF.

This clonotype was found many times. The chain has TRBV7-2 and TRBJ2-3, with D possibly TRBD2 on 5 matching bases. Trimming removed 0 bases at V and 1 base at J, with 11 bases between. The CDR3 has 16 amino acids. The germline CDR1 and CDR2 sequences are SGHTA and FQGNSA. In DNA form, the CDR3 reads TGTGCCAGCAGCTTAGCGCGGGCTGCTCGCACAGATACGCAGTATTTT. Translated: CASSLARAARTDTQYF.

This rearrangement joins TRBV6-5 to TRBJ1-1; no clear D gene. This CDR3 has 14 residues. Trimming took off 0 bases at V and 1 base at J, with 6 bases between the two ends. Germline V lookup: CDR1 MNHEY, CDR2 SVGAGI. CDR3 loop: CASSYSQGNTEAFF. CDR3 in DNA: TGTGCCAGCAGTTACTCGCAAGGGAACACTGAAGCTTTCTTT.

There are a few counts of this clonotype. V usage is TRBV6-5 and J usage is TRBJ1-1; possibly TRBD1 for D (5 bases). Trimming removed 2 bases from V and 3 bases from J, with 13 bases in between. CDR3 size: 15 residues. Germline V lookup: CDR1 MNHEY, CDR2 SVGAGI. CDR3: CASSYEAGRDTEAFF. CDR3 in DNA: TGTGCCAGCAGTTACGAGGCAGGGCGGGACACTGAAGCTTTCTTT.